The 11 T cell receptor beta chains listed next were all sequenced from one sample in a study of T cells in Graves' hyperthyroidism and ophthalmopathy. Amplification of TCR beta CDR3 regions used RNA as the template. Researchers ran a first-round RT-PCR on the TCR CDR3 using the HTBI primer set. From the multiplex PCR reads, TCRdb called clonotypes with MiXCR, one entry per CDR3 protein. The sample lists hundreds of thousands of distinct CDR3 sequences, about 20% occurring once. Sequencing was performed on blood. These receptors all stem from a man aged 35 to 55 with Graves' ophthalmopathy.

The chain has TRBV3-1 and TRBJ1-5; 9 bases are shared with TRBD1. CDR1 is LGHDT, CDR2 YNNKEL, per germline (reference sequence). V dropped 3 bases and J dropped 6; count of bases not matched to a gene: 6. The CDR3 has 15 residues. Written as DNA, the CDR3 is TGTGCCAGCAGCCATGGGCGGACAGGGGTTCAGCCCCAGCATTTT. It encodes CASSHGRTGVQPQHF.

This clonotype was counted at least ten times. The gene calls are TRBV3-1 and TRBJ1-3, with a weak D call TRBD1 (6 bases). Trimming took off 2 bases at V and 7 bases at J, with 12 bases between the two ends. The CDR3 extends over 14 amino acids. The germline V gene has CDR1 LGHDT and CDR2 YNNKEL (reference sequence). The CDR3 nucleotides are TGTGCCAGCAGCCAACCCGGGCAGGGGAACACCATATATTTT. Amino acids: CASSQPGQGNTIYF.

This clonotype was observed at least ten times. The V and J genes are TRBV7-8 and TRBJ2-2; 12 nucleotides agree with TRBD1. Trimming removed 5 bases from V and 5 bases from J; junction bases left unmatched: 3. CDR3 length equals 15 residues. CDR1 and CDR2 from the germline V gene are SGHVS and FQNEAQ. DNA for the CDR3: TGTGCCAGCAGCCCGGGACAGGGGGCGACCGGGGAGCTGTTTTTT. Residues: CASSPGQGATGELFF.

The CDR3: CAIMGRSPYNEQFF. The CDR3 DNA reads as TGTGCCATCATGGGACGGAGCCCCTACAATGAGCAGTTCTTC. The chain uses TRBV6-2 or TRBV6-3 and TRBJ2-1; the D call may be TRBD1 or TRBD2 (5 bases each). The CDR3 spans 14 residues. V was pared by 10 bases and J by 2 bases, with 15 bases between. The V gene's germline CDR1 is MNHEY and CDR2 SVGEGT.

This clonotype was counted at least ten times. The J gene is TRBJ2-7, the V gene TRBV28; 12 positions match TRBD1. Trimming cost V 8 bases and J 3 bases; bases outside gene matches: 8. CDR1 is MDHEN, CDR2 SYDVKM, per germline. The length of the CDR3 is 15 residues. CDR3 loop: CASVGRDRGLYEQYF. The CDR3 DNA reads as TGTGCCAGCGTCGGCCGGGACAGGGGGCTCTACGAGCAGTACTTC. Looking up the rest from reference TRBV28 and TRBJ2-7 gives the full variable domain: DVKVTQSSRYLVKRTGEKVFLECVQDMDHENMFWYRQDPGLGLRLIYFSYDVKMKEKGDIPEGYSVSREKKERFSLILESASTNQTSMYLCASVGRDRGLYEQYFGPGTRLTVT.

This clonotype was counted at least ten times. The chain uses TRBV28 and TRBJ1-6; D not resolved. The CDR3 runs to 13 residues. CDR1 is MDHEN, CDR2 SYDVKM, per germline. V lost 3 bases to trimming and J lost 7 bases, with 7 bases between them. The CDR3 DNA reads as TGTGCCAGCAGTTTGGGCTTAAATTCACCCCTCCACTTT. Translating it yields CASSLGLNSPLHF.

The genes are TRBV20-1 and TRBJ2-7; no definite D call. Trimming removed 4 bases at V and 2 bases at J, with 9 bases between. The CDR3 covers 12 residues. The germline gives CDR1 DFQATT, CDR2 SNEGSKA (reference sequence). CDR3 DNA: TGCAGTGCTAAGACCTCTCCCTACGAGCAGTACTTC. Protein product: CSAKTSPYEQYF.

The V gene is TRBV6-1, the J gene TRBJ2-5; tentative D call: TRBD2 (6 bases). The CDR3 is made up of 12 amino acids. Germline CDR1 and CDR2: MNHNS and SASEGT. Trimming pared 5 bases from V and 12 bases from J, leaving 16 bases between. CDR3 sequence (DNA): TGTGCCAGCAGTTCTGATAGCGGACTTGAGTACTTC. Amino acids: CASSSDSGLEYF.

The chain is built from TRBV6-1 and TRBJ2-1; D gene ambiguous. The CDR3 totals 13 residues. The germline V gene has CDR1 MNHNS and CDR2 SASEGT. Trimming took off 7 bases at V and 7 bases at J, with 14 bases between the two ends. The CDR3 spells CASTSRARNEQFF. CDR3 DNA: TGTGCCAGCACCTCCCGGGCCCGGAATGAGCAGTTCTTC.

This clonotype was detected ten times or more. This sequence joins TRBV4-1 and TRBJ1-1; D not resolved. This CDR3 is 14 amino acids long. CDR1 MGHRA and CDR2 YSYEKL come from the germline V gene. Trimming pared 3 bases from V and 2 bases from J, leaving 10 bases between. The DNA for the CDR3 is TGCGCCAGCAGCCAGCAGCCAGATAACACTGAAGCTTTCTTT. It is translated as CASSQQPDNTEAFF.

This clonotype has a count of ten or more. The chain combines TRBV11-2 with TRBJ2-7; TRBD2 matches at 8 bases. The CDR3 extends over 16 amino acids. Losses at the gene ends were 5 bases for V and 2 bases for J; bases not matched to a gene: 11. In germline, CDR1 is SGHAT, CDR2 FQNNGV. As DNA, the CDR3 is TGTGCCAGCAGCCCCGTGCACGGGAGGGGCCCCTACGAGCAGTACTTC. Encoded protein: CASSPVHGRGPYEQYF.